This TCR beta chain was identified in a study of glioma-infiltrating T cells after dendritic cell vaccination. About the research overall: Three intradermal dendritic cell vaccine injections were given every two weeks.

Time point noted: after dendritic cell vaccination, including at tumor progression/relapse. The length of the CDR3 is 15 residues. Trimming removed 3 bases from V and 2 bases from J; junction bases left unmatched: 7. The germline gives CDR1 SGDLS, CDR2 YYNGEE. Input was 2 ug genomic DNA, or all available if less. Primers: 60 V beta forward and 13 J beta reverse. Clones were read by immunoSEQ multiplex PCR, and TCRdb kept only the in-frame ones, dropping some. The sample records about 90,000 clones, around four fifths being singletons. This sequence joins TRBV9 and TRBJ1-1; 7 bases are a match to TRBD1. This receptor was obtained from a human donor with glioblastoma. This specimen was blood, taken after dendritic cell vaccination. The CDR3 DNA follows: TGTGCCAGCAGCGGGACGGACAGGAAAAACACTGAAGCTTTCTTT. It specifies CASSGTDRKNTEAFF.